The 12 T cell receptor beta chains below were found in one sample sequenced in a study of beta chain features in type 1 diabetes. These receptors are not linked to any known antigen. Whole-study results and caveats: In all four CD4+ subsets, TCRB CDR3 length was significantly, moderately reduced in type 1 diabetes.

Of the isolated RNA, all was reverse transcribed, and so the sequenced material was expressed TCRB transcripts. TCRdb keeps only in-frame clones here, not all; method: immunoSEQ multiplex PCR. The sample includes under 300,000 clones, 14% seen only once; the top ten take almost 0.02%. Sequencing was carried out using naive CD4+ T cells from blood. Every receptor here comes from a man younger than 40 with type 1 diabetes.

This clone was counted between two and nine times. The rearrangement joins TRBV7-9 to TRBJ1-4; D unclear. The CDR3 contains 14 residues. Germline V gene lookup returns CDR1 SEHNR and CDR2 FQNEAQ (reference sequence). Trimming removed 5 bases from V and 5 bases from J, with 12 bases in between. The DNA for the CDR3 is TGTGCCAGCAGCCGGGTCCCGAAAAATGAAAAACTGTTTTTT. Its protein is CASSRVPKNEKLFF.

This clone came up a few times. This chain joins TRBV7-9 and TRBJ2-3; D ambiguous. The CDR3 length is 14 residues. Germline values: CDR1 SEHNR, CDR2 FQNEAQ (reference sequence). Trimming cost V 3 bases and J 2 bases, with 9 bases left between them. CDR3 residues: CASSFRSPTDTQYF. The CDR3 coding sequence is TGTGCCAGCAGCTTTCGCAGTCCCACAGATACGCAGTATTTT.

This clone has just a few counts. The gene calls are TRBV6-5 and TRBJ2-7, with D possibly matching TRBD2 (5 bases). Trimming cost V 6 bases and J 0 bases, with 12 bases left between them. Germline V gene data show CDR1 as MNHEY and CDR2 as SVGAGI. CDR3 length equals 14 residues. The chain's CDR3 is CASRTGISSYEQYF. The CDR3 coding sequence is TGTGCCAGCAGGACCGGGATATCCTCCTACGAGCAGTACTTC.

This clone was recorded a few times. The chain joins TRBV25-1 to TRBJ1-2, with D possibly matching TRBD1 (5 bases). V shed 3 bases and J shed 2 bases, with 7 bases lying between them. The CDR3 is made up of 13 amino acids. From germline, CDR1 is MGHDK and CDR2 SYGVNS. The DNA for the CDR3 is TGTGCCAGCAGTGAGAGACAGAACTATGGCTACACCTTC. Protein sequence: CASSERQNYGYTF.

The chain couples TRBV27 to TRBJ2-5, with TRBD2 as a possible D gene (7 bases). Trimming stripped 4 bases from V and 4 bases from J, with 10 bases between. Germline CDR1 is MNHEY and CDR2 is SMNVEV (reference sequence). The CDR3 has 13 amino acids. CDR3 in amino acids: CASSWRGLETQYF. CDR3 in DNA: TGTGCCAGCAGTTGGCGGGGGCTAGAGACCCAGTACTTC.

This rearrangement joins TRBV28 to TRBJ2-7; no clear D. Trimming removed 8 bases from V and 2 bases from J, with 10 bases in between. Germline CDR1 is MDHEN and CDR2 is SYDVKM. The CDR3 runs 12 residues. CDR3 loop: CASFKEPYEQYF. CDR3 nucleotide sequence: TGTGCCAGCTTTAAAGAGCCCTACGAGCAGTACTTC. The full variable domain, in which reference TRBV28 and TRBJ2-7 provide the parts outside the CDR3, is DVKVTQSSRYLVKRTGEKVFLECVQDMDHENMFWYRQDPGLGLRLIYFSYDVKMKEKGDIPEGYSVSREKKERFSLILESASTNQTSMYLCASFKEPYEQYFGPGTRLTVT.

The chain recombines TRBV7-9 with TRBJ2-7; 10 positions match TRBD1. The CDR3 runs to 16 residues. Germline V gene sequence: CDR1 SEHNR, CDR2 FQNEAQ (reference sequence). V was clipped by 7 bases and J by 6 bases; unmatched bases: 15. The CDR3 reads CASTDQTGGEKGEQYF. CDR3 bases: TGTGCCAGCACGGATCAGACAGGGGGCGAGAAGGGCGAGCAGTACTTC.

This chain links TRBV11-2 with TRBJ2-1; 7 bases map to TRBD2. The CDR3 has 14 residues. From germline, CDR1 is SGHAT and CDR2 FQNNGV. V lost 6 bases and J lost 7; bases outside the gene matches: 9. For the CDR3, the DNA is TGTGCCAGCAGGAGTGGGCTAGCGGAAAATGAGCAGTTCTTC. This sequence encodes CASRSGLAENEQFF.

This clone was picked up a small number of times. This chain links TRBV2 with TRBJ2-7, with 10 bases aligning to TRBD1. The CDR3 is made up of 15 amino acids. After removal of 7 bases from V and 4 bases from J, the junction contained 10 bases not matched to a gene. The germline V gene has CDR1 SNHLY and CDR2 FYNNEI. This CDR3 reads CASNPGTGERYEQYF. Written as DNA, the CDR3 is TGTGCCAGCAACCCCGGGACAGGGGAAAGATACGAGCAGTACTTC.

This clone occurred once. Here the CDR3 reads CASSLDVYEQYF. The CDR3 region has the DNA TGTGCCAGCAGCTTAGACGTCTACGAGCAGTACTTC. The V call is TRBV11-2, the J call TRBJ2-7, with D unresolved. Trimming cost V 0 bases and J 3 bases, with 3 bases left between them. This CDR3 has 12 residues. Germline CDR1 reads SGHAT; CDR2 reads FQNNGV.

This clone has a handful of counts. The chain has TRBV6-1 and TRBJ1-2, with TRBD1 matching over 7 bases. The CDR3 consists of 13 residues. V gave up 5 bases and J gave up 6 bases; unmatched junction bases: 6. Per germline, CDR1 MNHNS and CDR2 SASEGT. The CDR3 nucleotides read TGTGCCAGCAGTAAACAGGGGATCCATGGCTACACCTTC. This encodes CASSKQGIHGYTF.

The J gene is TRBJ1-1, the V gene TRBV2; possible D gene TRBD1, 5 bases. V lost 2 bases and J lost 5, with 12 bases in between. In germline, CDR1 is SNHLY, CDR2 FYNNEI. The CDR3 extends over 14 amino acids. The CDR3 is CASSERGEGTEAFF. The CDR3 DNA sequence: TGTGCCAGCAGTGAACGAGGGGAGGGTACTGAAGCTTTCTTT.